The sequence of this TCR beta chain was determined in a study of blood T cell repertoires in COVID-19. Study context: Sites in the United States, Italy and Spain provided acute and convalescent COVID-19 samples.

Per the study methods: It was from reference gene primer amplification that nucleated cell counts were estimated. Repertoires were generated with immunoSEQ multiplex PCR, while TCRdb's copy carries only in-frame clones and drops some. V and J calls and clone size follow that table, whereas D and trimming were derived from the DNA. This repertoire shows 300,000 or so clones, roughly 92% found once; its top ten account for over 2%. Germline V gene data show CDR1 as LNHDA and CDR2 as SQIVND (reference sequence). The CDR3 length is 14 residues. With V trimmed by 5 bases and J by 4 bases, 5 bases remained unmatched. Patients in Seattle were enrolled during active infection, then followed longitudinally.

The chain couples TRBV19 to TRBJ2-7, with 10 bases lining up with TRBD1. The TCR originated in a woman in her twenties or thirties with COVID-19, enrolled during active disease. Sequenced: peripheral blood. As DNA, the CDR3 is TGTGCCAGTAGTCTCGGGGACAGGGGTTACGAGCAGTACTTC. Protein product: CASSLGDRGYEQYF.